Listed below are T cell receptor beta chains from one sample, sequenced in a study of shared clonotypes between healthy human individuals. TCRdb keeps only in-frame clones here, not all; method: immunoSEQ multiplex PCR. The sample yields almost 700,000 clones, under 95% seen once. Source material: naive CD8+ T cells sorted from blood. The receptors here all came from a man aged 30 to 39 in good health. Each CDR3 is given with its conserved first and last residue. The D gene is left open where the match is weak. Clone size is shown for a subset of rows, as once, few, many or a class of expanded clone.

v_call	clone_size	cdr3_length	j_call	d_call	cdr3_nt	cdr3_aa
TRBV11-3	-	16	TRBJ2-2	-	TGTGCCAGCAGCCTAGACCCGGGAGTGAACACCGGGGAGCTGTTTTTT	CASSLDPGVNTGELFF
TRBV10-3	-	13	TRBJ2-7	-	TGTGCCATCAGCGCTGGGGGGTTTCAAGAGCAGTACTTC	CAISAGGFQEQYF
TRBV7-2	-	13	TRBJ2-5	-	TGTGCCAGCAGCTTAGGTTTTGGGGAGACCCAGTACTTC	CASSLGFGETQYF
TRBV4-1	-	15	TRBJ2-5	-	TGCGCCAGCAGCCAAGTTGAGTCAAGCCAAGAGACCCAGTACTTC	CASSQVESSQETQYF
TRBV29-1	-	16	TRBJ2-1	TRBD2	TGCAGCGTTGAAGATCCTGGGGCGGGGGATTACAATGAGCAGTTCTTC	CSVEDPGAGDYNEQFF
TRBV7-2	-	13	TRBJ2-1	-	TGTGCCAGCAGCTTAGCAGGGCCAGGTGAGCAGTTCTTC	CASSLAGPGEQFF
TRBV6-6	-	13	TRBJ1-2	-	TGTGCCAGCAGTTACTTCGGCAGCTATGGCTACACCTTC	CASSYFGSYGYTF
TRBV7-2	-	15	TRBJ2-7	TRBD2	TGTGCCAGCAGCTTATTTCTGGGGGGGACCTACGAGCAGTACTTC	CASSLFLGGTYEQYF
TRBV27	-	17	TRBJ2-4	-	TGTGCCAGCAGTCCTTGGGCAGGGCTCCTAGCCAAAAACATTCAGTACTTC	CASSPWAGLLAKNIQYF
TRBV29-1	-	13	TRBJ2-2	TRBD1	TGCAGCGCTCAGGGGGCGAACACCGGGGAGCTGTTTTTT	CSAQGANTGELFF
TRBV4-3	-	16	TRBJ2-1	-	TGCGCCAGCAGCCAAGATCTTGGCAGGGGAAACAATGAGCAGTTCTTC	CASSQDLGRGNNEQFF
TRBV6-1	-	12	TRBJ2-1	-	TGTGCCAGCAGGGGAGCCTGGAATGAGCAGTTCTTC	CASRGAWNEQFF
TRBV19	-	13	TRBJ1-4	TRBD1	TGTGCCAGCGTAAGGGGGCCGGGTGAAAAACTGTTTTTT	CASVRGPGEKLFF
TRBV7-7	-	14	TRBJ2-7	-	TGTGCTAGCAGCTTAGGGGTCGGGGCTGACGAGCAGTACTTC	CASSLGVGADEQYF
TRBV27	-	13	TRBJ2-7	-	TGTGCCAGCAGTTTGGGAACAGCCTACGAGCAGTACTTC	CASSLGTAYEQYF
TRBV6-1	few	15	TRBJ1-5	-	TGTGCCAGCAGTGAACACAGCCATAGCAATCAGCCCCAGCATTTT	CASSEHSHSNQPQHF
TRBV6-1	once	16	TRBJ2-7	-	TGTGCCAGCAGTGAATGGGCAGGGAAGGTCTCCTACGAGCAGTACTTC	CASSEWAGKVSYEQYF
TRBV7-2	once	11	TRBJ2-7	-	TGTGCCAGCAGCTCAATCTACGAGCAGTACTTC	CASSSIYEQYF
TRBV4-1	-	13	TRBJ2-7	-	TGCGCCAGCAGCCCCCGACAGACCTACGAGCAGTACTTC	CASSPRQTYEQYF
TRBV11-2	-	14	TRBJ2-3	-	TGTGCCAGCAGCTCGATGAGAGGGACAGATACGCAGTATTTT	CASSSMRGTDTQYF
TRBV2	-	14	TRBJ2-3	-	TGTGCCAGCAGTCGGGACGTCCGTCCAGATACGCAGTATTTT	CASSRDVRPDTQYF
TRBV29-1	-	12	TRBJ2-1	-	TGCAGCGTTGAAGCACTCGACAGGGAGCAGTTCTTC	CSVEALDREQFF
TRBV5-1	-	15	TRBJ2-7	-	TGCGCCAGCAGCTCCCGGGACTCCCCTCCTCTCGAGCAGTACTTC	CASSSRDSPPLEQYF
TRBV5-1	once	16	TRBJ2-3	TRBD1	TGCGCCAGCAGCTTGGAAGGACAGGGTGTCACAGATACGCAGTATTTT	CASSLEGQGVTDTQYF
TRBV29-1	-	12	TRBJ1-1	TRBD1	TGCAGCGTGGGGACAGGGCCCACTGAAGCTTTCTTT	CSVGTGPTEAFF
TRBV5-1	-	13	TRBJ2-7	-	TGCGCCAGCAGCTTGACAGGGTCCCACGAGCAGTACTTC	CASSLTGSHEQYF